This passage covers 24 T cell receptor beta chains from one sample sequenced in a study of cytotoxic CD8 clonotypes in ibrutinib-treated CLL. Repertoires were generated with immunoSEQ multiplex PCR, while TCRdb's copy carries only in-frame clones and drops some. The sample has roughly 200,000 clones, 75% to 80% seen once. The sequences come from PBMCs, collected after 12 months of ibrutinib treatment. The origin of the receptors is a human donor with chronic lymphocytic leukemia.

The chain combines TRBV5-1 with TRBJ1-1, with 7 positions matching TRBD1. CDR3 size: 13 residues. Germline values: CDR1 SGHRS, CDR2 YFSETQ. V shed 2 bases, J shed 3 bases, and the junction held 1 base outside the gene matches. This CDR3 reads CASSFQGDTEAFF. CDR3 nucleotide sequence: TGCGCCAGCAGCTTCCAGGGGGACACTGAAGCTTTCTTT.

The chain carries TRBV11-2 and TRBJ2-7, with TRBD2 as a possible D gene (5 bases). This CDR3 comprises 14 residues. V was shortened by 7 bases and J by 0 bases, with 13 bases between the two germline ends. From germline, CDR1 is SGHAT and CDR2 FQNNGV. The CDR3 loop reads CASKEEADSYEQYF. In DNA, the CDR3 is TGTGCCAGCAAGGAGGAGGCAGACTCCTACGAGCAGTACTTC.

CDR3 protein: CASSERGALRGYTF. The CDR3 DNA sequence: TGCGCCAGCAGTGAGCGGGGGGCTCTGAGAGGCTACACCTTC. The chain links TRBV10-2 to TRBJ1-2, with a tentative D call TRBD1 (6 bases). The CDR3 extends over 14 amino acids. Germline CDR1 is WSHSY and CDR2 is SAAADI. Trimming left V 2 bases short and J 8 bases short, with 15 bases between.

The chain links TRBV2 to TRBJ1-1; no reliable D call. V was cut by 7 bases and J by 5 bases, with 11 bases left in between. This CDR3 has 12 residues. Germline values: CDR1 SNHLY, CDR2 FYNNEI. Written as DNA, the CDR3 is TGTGCCAGCACCGAAAGAAGAACTGAAGCTTTCTTT. Encoded protein: CASTERRTEAFF.

The genes are TRBV2 and TRBJ2-2, with D possibly called TRBD1 or TRBD2 (5 bases each). The CDR3 totals 13 residues. V lost 0 bases and J lost 12, with 11 bases in between. CDR1 is SNHLY, CDR2 FYNNEI, per germline. The CDR3 loop reads CASSEALRGKLFF. CDR3 bases: TGTGCCAGCAGTGAAGCGCTTCGGGGCAAGCTGTTTTTT. The entire variable domain, with the rest obtained from reference TRBV2 and TRBJ2-2, is as follows: EPEVTQTPSHQVTQMGQEVILRCVPISNHLYFYWYRQILGQKVEFLVSFYNNEISEKSEIFDDQFSVERPDGSNFTLKIRSTKLEDSAMYFCASSEALRGKLFFGEGSRLTVL.

This clone occurred many times. V usage is TRBV10-2 and J usage is TRBJ1-1, with TRBD1 identical over 9 bases. The CDR3 length is 13 residues. V lost 6 bases, J lost 5 bases, and 4 bases stayed unmatched. Germline CDR1 is WSHSY and CDR2 is SAAADI. The CDR3 here is CASSPTGGTEAFF. The DNA of the CDR3 is TGCGCCAGCAGCCCGACAGGGGGGACTGAAGCTTTCTTT.

V is TRBV28 and J is TRBJ1-2; D is unresolved. V was clipped by 3 bases and J by 4 bases, with 9 bases between them. The length of the CDR3 is 13 residues. From germline, CDR1 is MDHEN and CDR2 SYDVKM. CDR3 amino acids: CASSFGLVYGYTF. The CDR3 coding sequence is TGTGCCAGCAGTTTTGGTCTTGTCTATGGCTACACCTTC.

This clone was observed a few times. The V and J genes are TRBV10-1 and TRBJ2-3, with 10 bases aligning to TRBD2. The germline gives CDR1 WNHNN, CDR2 SYGVQD (reference sequence). The CDR3 is 19 amino acids. V was clipped by 0 bases and J by 4 bases; unmatched bases: 13. The CDR3 reads CASSESYLLAGERADTQYF. The CDR3, as DNA: TGCGCCAGCAGTGAGTCGTATCTCCTAGCGGGAGAACGCGCAGATACGCAGTATTTT.

The chain recombines TRBV7-3 with TRBJ2-2; tentative D call: TRBD1 (6 bases). CDR3 length: 15 residues. The V gene's germline CDR1 is SGHTA and CDR2 FQGTGA. V shed 4 bases and J shed 3 bases, with 12 bases lying between them. CDR3 loop: CASSSKQGHTGELFF. The CDR3 bases are TGTGCCAGCAGCTCTAAGCAGGGGCACACCGGGGAGCTGTTTTTT.

The rearrangement joins TRBV28 to TRBJ2-1; 7 bases are shared with TRBD2. V shed 4 bases and J 3 bases; nucleotides not matched to a gene: 9. This CDR3 spans 16 amino acids. Germline V lookup: CDR1 MDHEN, CDR2 SYDVKM. This CDR3 reads CASSSPGSGDYNEQFF. CDR3 DNA sequence: TGTGCCAGCAGTTCCCCGGGGAGCGGGGACTACAATGAGCAGTTCTTC.

This chain links TRBV29-1 with TRBJ2-3, with 11 positions matching TRBD2. CDR1 is SQVTM and CDR2 is ANQGSEA in the germline V gene. This CDR3 is built from 15 residues. V shed 8 bases and J 7 bases; nucleotides not matched to a gene: 14. CDR3 sequence: CSPTRSGRGVNTQYF. CDR3 DNA sequence: TGCAGCCCGACCCGTAGCGGGAGGGGGGTTAATACGCAGTATTTT.

This chain links TRBV27 with TRBJ1-2; 8 positions agree with TRBD1. Germline-derived CDR1 and CDR2 are MNHEY and SMNVEV (reference sequence). The CDR3 has 15 amino acids. V gave up 1 base and J gave up 3 bases; unmatched junction bases: 4. The CDR3 DNA follows: TGTGCCAGCAGTTTATATTCAGGGGGCTACTATGGCTACACCTTC. The encoded protein is CASSLYSGGYYGYTF.

As concerns this clone: Other nucleotide sequences from this sample produce the same CDR3. V and J are TRBV2 and TRBJ1-2; D is ambiguous. The V end lost 2 bases, the J end lost 1 base, and 5 bases lay between the germline ends. Germline V gene data show CDR1 as SNHLY and CDR2 as FYNNEI. This CDR3 has 13 residues. The CDR3 DNA follows: TGTGCCAGCAGTGAAACGGGTAACTATGGCTACACCTTC. Its protein product is CASSETGNYGYTF.

V is TRBV7-6 and J is TRBJ1-2; TRBD1 is a possible D gene (6 bases). CDR3 length: 15 residues. CDR1 is SGHVS and CDR2 is FNYEAQ in the germline V gene. The V end was cut by 3 bases, the J end by 4 bases, with 15 bases between. The CDR3 region has the DNA TGTGCCAGCAGCTTGAGTGGGGGGGGCTTCTATGGCTACACCTTC. Amino acid sequence: CASSLSGGGFYGYTF.

V is TRBV29-1 and J is TRBJ1-2, with D unclear. V was pared by 7 bases and J by 8 bases, with 5 bases between. The CDR3 sequence is 8 residues long. CDR1 is SQVTM, CDR2 ANQGSEA, per germline. In DNA form, the CDR3 reads TGCAGCGCGGGAGGCTACACCTTC. Amino acid sequence: CSAGGYTF. The full variable domain, completed using reference TRBV29-1 and TRBJ1-2, is SAVISQKPSRDICQRGTSLTIQCQVDSQVTMMFWYRQQPGQSLTLIATANQGSEATYESGFVIDKFPISRPNLTFSTLTVSNMSPEDSSIYLCSAGGYTFGSGTRLTVV.

The chain combines TRBV5-1 with TRBJ2-3; weak D call: TRBD1 (5 bases). The CDR3 contains 15 residues. The V end was cut by 3 bases, the J end by 3 bases, with 14 bases between. Germline V CDR1 and CDR2: SGHRS, YFSETQ. The CDR3 sequence is CASSSNPTVTDTQYF. DNA of the CDR3: TGCGCCAGCAGCTCTAACCCGACAGTTACAGATACGCAGTATTTT.

The V call is TRBV5-4, the J call TRBJ2-5, with 7 bases aligning to TRBD1. Germline V CDR1 and CDR2: SGHNT, YYREEE (reference sequence). The CDR3 totals 14 residues. Unmatched junction bases numbered 4, after V lost 0 bases and J lost 5 bases. CDR3 in DNA: TGTGCCAGCAGCTTGGCCGGGACAGCTGAGACCCAGTACTTC. Protein product: CASSLAGTAETQYF.

This clone was observed a single time. This sequence joins TRBV27 and TRBJ2-7; D not resolved. Germline V lookup: CDR1 MNHEY, CDR2 SMNVEV (reference sequence). Deletions cut 6 bases from V and 5 bases from J, with 11 bases between. The CDR3 covers 12 residues. CDR3 DNA sequence: TGTGCCAGCAGCCATATAGGCCACGAGCAGTACTTC. Protein sequence: CASSHIGHEQYF.

This rearrangement joins TRBV21-1 to TRBJ2-3; TRBD2, the table's D call, was not compared with the DNA. TRBV21-1 is an annotated pseudogene. CDR3 length equals 15 residues. The CDR3 DNA sequence: TGTGCCAGCAGCAAGCGGGGGGCGAGCACAGATACGCAGTATTTT. Translated: CASSKRGASTDTQYF.

CDR3 DNA sequence: TGTGCCAGCAGCGTAGACAGTTACCAAGAGACCCAGTACTTC. It codes for CASSVDSYQETQYF. The chain combines TRBV9 with TRBJ2-5; D gene unclear. Deletions cut 0 bases from V and 0 bases from J, with 6 bases between. There are 14 residues in the CDR3. CDR1 SGDLS and CDR2 YYNGEE come from the germline V gene.

The chain joins TRBV11-1 to TRBJ1-2, with D unresolved. The CDR3 extends over 13 amino acids. Trimming left V 2 bases short and J 7 bases short, with 11 bases between. Germline V gene data show CDR1 as SGHAT and CDR2 as FQDESV (reference sequence). Written as DNA, the CDR3 is TGTGCCAGCAGCTTAATGGAGGAAAGTGGCTACACCTTC. This codes for CASSLMEESGYTF.

This chain links TRBV5-1 with TRBJ2-1, with D tentatively TRBD1 or TRBD2 (5 bases each). The CDR3 sequence is 16 residues long. With 4 bases removed from V and 3 bases from J, the gap between germline ends came to 17 bases. Germline loops: CDR1 SGHRS, CDR2 YFSETQ. CDR3 in amino acids: CASSKLGPPLYNEQFF. CDR3 in DNA: TGCGCCAGCAGCAAACTGGGACCACCCCTCTACAATGAGCAGTTCTTC. Full variable domain (rest looked up from reference TRBV5-1 and TRBJ2-1): KAGVTQTPRYLIKTRGQQVTLSCSPISGHRSVSWYQQTPGQGLQFLFEYFSETQRNKGNFPGRFSGRQFSNSRSEMNVSTLELGDSALYLCASSKLGPPLYNEQFFGPGTRLTVL.

The rearrangement joins TRBV6-1 to TRBJ2-5, with no clear D. The CDR3 extends over 13 amino acids. The V end was cut by 5 bases, the J end by 5 bases, with 12 bases between. CDR1 MNHNS and CDR2 SASEGT come from the germline V gene. The CDR3 here is CASSIGLGETQYF. CDR3 nucleotides: TGTGCCAGCAGTATAGGGTTGGGCGAGACCCAGTACTTC.

The genes are TRBV27 and TRBJ1-1; D is ambiguous. There are 14 residues in the CDR3. From germline, CDR1 is MNHEY and CDR2 SMNVEV (reference sequence). The ends were cut back, 6 bases at V and 6 bases at J, with 17 bases in the middle. The DNA for the CDR3 is TGTGCCAGCAGGCCCACCCCCTTTGGAGCTGAAGCTTTCTTT. Protein: CASRPTPFGAEAFF.